This T cell receptor (beta chain) stems from a study of T-cell memory formation after mild COVID-19. Study information: TCR clusters showed largely donor specificity.

Each CDR3 protein is one row after TCRdb ran MiXCR on the 5' RACE reads. The data show 140,000 or so distinct CDR3 sequences, 15% to 20% seen once. This CDR3 spans 14 amino acids. V lost 0 bases to trimming and J lost 3 bases, with 7 bases between them. The germline gives CDR1 SGHTA, CDR2 FQGNSA. This clonotype showed up just a few times. Sequenced material: PBMCs or a T cell subset sorted from them (not recorded which). This clonotype was obtained from an adult woman who had mild COVID-19 (a few samples of this study predate the infection). Cell type and time point are not known. The V and J genes are TRBV7-2 and TRBJ2-3; a possible D gene is TRBD2 (5 bases). Here the CDR3 reads CASSLARGTDTQYF. The CDR3 DNA sequence: TGTGCCAGCAGCTTAGCTCGGGGTACAGATACGCAGTATTTT.